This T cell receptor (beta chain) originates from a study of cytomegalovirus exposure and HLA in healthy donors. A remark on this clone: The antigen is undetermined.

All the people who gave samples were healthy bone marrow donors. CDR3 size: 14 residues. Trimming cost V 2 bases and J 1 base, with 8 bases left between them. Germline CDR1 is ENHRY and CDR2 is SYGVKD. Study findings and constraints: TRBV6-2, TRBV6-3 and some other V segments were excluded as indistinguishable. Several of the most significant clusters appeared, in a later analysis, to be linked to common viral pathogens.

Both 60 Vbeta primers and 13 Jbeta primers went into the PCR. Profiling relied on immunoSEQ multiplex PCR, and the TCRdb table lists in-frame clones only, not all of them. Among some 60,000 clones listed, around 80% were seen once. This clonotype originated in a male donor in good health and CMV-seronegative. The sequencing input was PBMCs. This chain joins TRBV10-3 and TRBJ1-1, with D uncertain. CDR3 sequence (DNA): TGTGCCATCAGTGAGACCCGAGAGAACACTGAAGCTTTCTTT. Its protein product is CAISETRENTEAFF.